One and the same sample provided the 6 T cell receptor beta chains below, sequenced in a study of T cell responses to AZD1222 COVID-19 vaccine. TCRdb keeps only in-frame clones here, not all; method: immunoSEQ multiplex PCR. The sample lists fewer than 90,000 clones, more than 70% occurring once. The material sequenced was peripheral blood, taken 28 days after the second AZD1222 dose. The receptors here all came from an adult who received the AZD1222 COVID-19 vaccine.

This clone was seen a handful of times. The rearrangement uses TRBV29-1 and TRBJ1-5; a possible D gene is TRBD1 (5 bases). The CDR3 sequence is 15 residues long. From germline, CDR1 is SQVTM and CDR2 ANQGSEA. V gave up 4 bases and J gave up 2 bases, with 15 bases separating them. CDR3 DNA: TGCAGCGTTGCTGAGGGGCTACTAGGCAATCAGCCCCAGCATTTT. It codes for CSVAEGLLGNQPQHF.

The count of this clone is one. The genes are TRBV18 and TRBJ2-7; perhaps TRBD1 as D (5 bases). Germline V gene sequence: CDR1 KGHSH, CDR2 LQKENI. The CDR3 has 14 residues. The V end was cut by 2 bases, the J end by 5 bases, with 13 bases between. CDR3 coding DNA: TGTGCCAGCTCACCATCTTCAGGGTTCCACGAGCAGTACTTC. Encoded protein: CASSPSSGFHEQYF. The full variable domain, rest sourced from reference TRBV18 and TRBJ2-7, is NAGVMQNPRHLVRRRGQEARLRCSPMKGHSHVYWYRQLPEEGLKFMVYLQKENIIDESGMPKERFSAEFPKEGPSILRIQQVVRGDSAAYFCASSPSSGFHEQYFGPGTRLTVT.

The J gene is TRBJ1-2, the V gene TRBV2; perhaps TRBD1 as D (5 bases). This CDR3 is 14 amino acids long. The germline V gene has CDR1 SNHLY and CDR2 FYNNEI. V was cut by 5 bases and J by 4 bases, with 14 bases left in between. The CDR3 reads CASSQAGRIYGYTF. The CDR3 nucleotides read TGTGCCAGCAGTCAGGCAGGGCGGATCTATGGCTACACCTTC.

The gene calls are TRBV24-1 and TRBJ2-7, with 10 nucleotides matching TRBD2. Germline V gene sequence: CDR1 KGHDR, CDR2 SFDVKD. Unmatched junction bases numbered 6, after V lost 4 bases and J lost 1 base. The CDR3 has 16 amino acids. The CDR3 DNA sequence: TGTGCCACCAGTGACCCCGCGACTAGCGGGTCCTACGAGCAGTACTTC. This codes for CATSDPATSGSYEQYF.

This chain connects TRBV4-2 to TRBJ2-1; 9 bases fit TRBD2. Germline V CDR1 and CDR2: LGHNA, YNFKEQ. V was pared by 0 bases and J by 9 bases, with 9 bases of the junction left unmatched. There are 16 residues in the CDR3. This chain's CDR3 is CASSQEPSGAPREQFF. The CDR3 DNA reads TGTGCCAGCAGCCAAGAACCTAGCGGGGCCCCTCGTGAGCAGTTCTTC.

The chain couples TRBV14 to TRBJ2-1; the D is unclear. CDR1 and CDR2 (germline): SGHDN, FVKESK. The CDR3 covers 12 residues. V was clipped by 3 bases and J by 10 bases, with 10 bases between them. CDR3 sequence: CASSQQTGEQFF. The CDR3 DNA is TGTGCCAGCAGCCAGCAGACTGGAGAGCAGTTCTTC.